The 15 T cell receptor beta chains presented below share a single source sample, sequenced in a study of T cells in Graves' hyperthyroidism and ophthalmopathy. Template material for amplifying TCR beta CDR3 regions consisted of RNA transcripts. Primed by the HTBI set, a first-round RT-PCR was run on the TCR CDR3. From the multiplex PCR reads, TCRdb called clonotypes with MiXCR, one entry per CDR3 protein. Seen here are approximately 590,000 distinct CDR3 sequences, more than 45% observed once, and the top ten hold just under 8.5%. The sequenced material came from peripheral blood or thyroid tissue (not recorded which). The origin of the receptors is a woman aged 18-30 years with Graves' hyperthyroidism.

This chain joins TRBV2 and TRBJ1-2, with unresolved D. Germline V gene lookup returns CDR1 SNHLY and CDR2 FYNNEI. Trimming removed 6 bases from V and 3 bases from J, with 8 bases in between. This CDR3 has 12 residues. The CDR3 reads CASRRGDYGYTF. As DNA, the CDR3 is TGTGCCAGCAGGCGGGGTGACTATGGCTACACCTTC. The full variable domain, its missing parts supplied by reference TRBV2 and TRBJ1-2, is EPEVTQTPSHQVTQMGQEVILRCVPISNHLYFYWYRQILGQKVEFLVSFYNNEISEKSEIFDDQFSVERPDGSNFTLKIRSTKLEDSAMYFCASRRGDYGYTFGSGTRLTVV.

The chain carries TRBV10-3 and TRBJ1-5, with D possibly TRBD1 on 5 matching bases. Germline loops: CDR1 ENHRY, CDR2 SYGVKD. V lost 6 bases and J lost 2, with 17 bases in between. The CDR3 is 16 residues long. CDR3 DNA: TGTGCCATCAGCGTTGTTTCCGGGGACGGCAATCAGCCCCAGCATTTT. Amino acid sequence: CAISVVSGDGNQPQHF.

This clonotype was seen repeatedly, ten times or more. The chain uses TRBV29-1 and TRBJ2-2; D may be TRBD1 (5 bases). The germline gives CDR1 SQVTM, CDR2 ANQGSEA. The germline V and J ends were trimmed by 7 bases and 6 bases, with 6 bases remaining between them. The CDR3 covers 10 residues. CDR3 residues: CSAGSGELFF. The CDR3, as DNA: TGCAGCGCAGGGTCCGGGGAGCTGTTTTTT.

The CDR3 nucleotides read TGTGCCACCCGAGAAGGGGAGGGGACAGGTTACAATCAGCCCCAGCATTTT. Protein sequence: CATREGEGTGYNQPQHF. The chain employs TRBV2 and TRBJ1-5, with 8 bases that match TRBD1. V dropped 10 bases and J dropped 3; count of bases not matched to a gene: 17. This CDR3 has 17 amino acids. Germline CDR1 SNHLY, CDR2 FYNNEI.

The chain employs TRBV12-3 or TRBV12-4 and TRBJ1-2, with 8 bases fitting TRBD1. Trimming removed 5 bases from V and 8 bases from J; junction bases left unmatched: 4. The length of the CDR3 is 12 residues. CDR3 nucleotides: TGTGCCAGCAGTCATGACAGGGGCGGCTACACCTTC. Translation gives CASSHDRGGYTF.

Concerning this clonotype itself: The conserved phenylalanine or tryptophan is not found at the CDR3 terminus, so this likely reflects a read error. This chain joins TRBV19 and TRBJ1-1; D is undetermined. The V gene lost 1 base and the J gene lost 0 bases, with 9 bases spanning the gap. From germline, CDR1 is LNHDA and CDR2 SQIVND (reference sequence). This CDR3 spans 15 amino acids. The CDR3 here is CASSIGGLVNTEAFS. CDR3 DNA: TGTGCCAGTAGTATAGGGGGATTGGTGAACACTGAAGCTTTCTCT.

Concerning this clonotype itself: Possible read error: a much larger clone is one base away. V usage is TRBV19 and J usage is TRBJ2-5; 9 nucleotides line up with TRBD2. The V segment lost 9 bases and the J segment 6 bases; nucleotides outside the gene matches: 8. From germline, CDR1 is LNHDA and CDR2 SQIVND (reference sequence). This CDR3 comprises 13 residues. The CDR3 sequence: CASSWTSEKTQYF. CDR3 nucleotides: TGTGCCAGCAGCTGGACTAGCGAGAAGACCCAGTACTTC.

The chain employs TRBV9 and TRBJ2-2, with D hard to call. The CDR3 has 13 amino acids. Trimming took off 0 bases at V and 4 bases at J, with 4 bases between the two ends. Germline values: CDR1 SGDLS, CDR2 YYNGEE. This CDR3 is CASSVGGTGELFF. For the CDR3, the DNA is TGTGCCAGCAGCGTAGGCGGCACCGGGGAGCTGTTTTTT.

A note on this clonotype: One end of the junction is discordant with germline, which a read error may explain. J is TRBJ2-6 and V is TRBV15; maybe TRBD2 (6 bases). The CDR3 runs to 13 residues. Germline assignment: CDR1 LNHNV and CDR2 YYDKDF (reference sequence). The DNA for the CDR3 is TGTGCCACCAGCAGAGCGGGAGAGAACACTGAAGCTTTC. Translating it yields CATSRAGENTEAF.

As concerns this clonotype: The germline gene is not matched at one end of the junction; a read error may be the cause. The chain carries TRBV5-1 and TRBJ2-7; D is perhaps TRBD1 or TRBD2 (5 bases each). The length of the CDR3 is 14 residues. In germline, CDR1 is SGHRS, CDR2 YFSETQ. CDR3 coding DNA: TGCGCCGGCAGCTTCCGGGGCGATGCCTACGAGCAGTACTTC. Encoded protein: CAGSFRGDAYEQYF.

Turning to this clonotype: The germline gene is not matched at one end of the junction; a read error may be the cause. The V gene is TRBV20-1, the J gene TRBJ2-7; 7 bases agree with TRBD1. CDR1 is DFQATT, CDR2 SNEGSKA, per germline (reference sequence). CDR3 length: 12 amino acids. The CDR3 DNA sequence: TGCAGTCCTAGTCGGGACAGCTACGAGCAGTACTTC. Protein sequence: CSPSRDSYEQYF.

The V gene is TRBV13, the J gene TRBJ1-1; weak D call: TRBD1 (6 bases). The CDR3 totals 13 residues. Germline V lookup: CDR1 PRHDT, CDR2 FYEKMQ (reference sequence). Trimming pared 1 base from V and 11 bases from J, leaving 14 bases between. CDR3 residues: CASSLVGGLVAFF. For the CDR3, the DNA is TGTGCCAGCAGCTTAGTAGGGGGTTTAGTCGCTTTCTTT.

The chain employs TRBV20-1 and TRBJ1-1; no clear D gene. This CDR3 spans 12 amino acids. The germline V gene has CDR1 DFQATT and CDR2 SNEGSKA (reference sequence). V lost 0 bases, J lost 8 bases, and 10 bases lay in between. Written as DNA, the CDR3 is TGCAGTGCTAGAGATCAATCCAGCGAAGCTTTCTTT. Translated: CSARDQSSEAFF.

This clonotype was seen just once. The chain uses TRBV19 and TRBJ1-1, with 8 positions matching TRBD1. CDR3 length: 14 residues. With 3 bases clipped from V and 6 bases from J, the junction kept 6 bases outside the gene matches. CDR1 and CDR2 from the germline V gene are LNHDA and SQIVND (reference sequence). CDR3 loop: CASSISQGAAEAFF. DNA of the CDR3: TGTGCCAGTAGTATTTCCCAGGGGGCTGCTGAAGCTTTCTTT.

As DNA, the CDR3 is TGTGCCAGCAGCCAGGCGATCTCGTCCGGGGGGGAGCTGTTTTTT. This sequence encodes CASSQAISSGGELFF. This rearrangement joins TRBV7-9 to TRBJ2-2; no firm D call. This CDR3 spans 15 amino acids. Per germline, CDR1 SEHNR and CDR2 FQNEAQ (reference sequence). V lost 5 bases, J lost 8 bases, and 18 bases lay in between.